Detailed here is one T cell receptor (beta chain). Its binding antigen is unknown. There are no base qualities to consult, and no much larger clone falls within one base. Within the sample, other DNA sequences also encode this same CDR3. The donors were healthy, HIV-negative adults who had no recently reported acute infections or vaccinations. Only Caucasian adults living in Nashville, Tennessee, USA were represented among the donors. CD4+ T cells were enriched by magnetic negative selection, after which naive cells were positively selected on CD45RA and the negative fraction was taken as the memory subset. Blood was obtained by leukapheresis, after which PBMCs were separated by Ficoll-Histopaque density gradient centrifugation and cryopreserved in liquid nitrogen vapor phase. Analytical flow cytometry was used to check the purity and quantity of each magnetically sorted T cell population. Genomic DNA was isolated from every sorted fraction and measured by UV absorbance on a Nanodrop 2000c.

The record originates from a study of shared clonotypes between healthy human individuals (dated by TCRdb to 2018 to 2020). For the wider study: A couple of women and a few men aged 18 to 49 years were included in the cohort. To increase sequencing depth and limit assay-specific biases, TCR repertoire library preparation and sequencing were carried out by different laboratories using diverse techniques. Per donor, three plates each were used for CD4 naive and CD4 memory, two for CD8 naive, and one for CD8 memory. To estimate repertoire size and how much clonotype sharing occurs between individuals, the study deeply sequenced the blood TCR repertoires of about five healthy adults. Between about 0.8 and 8.9 billion PBMCs per donor were obtained by leukapheresis. Findings and caveats that apply to the study as a whole: Compared with non-shared clonotypes, clonotypes shared by all four sorted-subset donors had higher generation probabilities. Sampling was limited to blood, and TCR repertoires in tissue likely differ from TCR repertoires in blood. Larger estimated clonotype richness was generally found for naive subsets than for memory subsets. When a handful of donors were compared, the shared fraction of clonotypes was about 5.5% for naive CD4, 3.5% for naive CD8, 2% to 2.5% for memory CD4, and roughly 0.4% for memory CD8. Pairwise subsampling indicated that sequencing depth was expected to affect the degree of clonotype sharing among donors. The small number of donors limited the genetic and exposure-history diversity represented. Rarefaction of sorted-subset datasets indicated incomplete sequencing despite the large sequencing depth.

Including cysteine and phenylalanine, the CDR3 has 12 amino acids. CDR3 DNA is the only sequence kept; it has 36 bases, read in frame from the first base. Per the germline V gene, ENHRY is the CDR1 and SYGVKD is the CDR2. The trim is 3 bases for V and 5 bases for J, with a gap of 7 bases between the germline ends. Using the deep immunoSEQ assay, multiplex PCR amplified TCR CDR3 regions from genomic DNA. Genomic DNA extracted from each cell subset was distributed evenly over all wells of several immunoSEQ 96-well plates, and each plate served as one replicate. For sorted subsets, each replicate PCR was loaded with 200 ng genomic DNA, equivalent to about 30,000 T cell genomes. The purified libraries were quantified using a Qubit 3.0 fluorometer, sized with a Bioanalyzer 2100, and then quantified again using the KAPA Library Quantification kit. Each immunoSEQ 96-well plate was sequenced on its own single-read 150-cycle Illumina NextSeq 550 flow cell. Under the source paper's analysis protocol: Because the immunoSEQ output held only junctional sequences and lacked quality scores, the filtering could not match the filtering applied to full-length reads. To assign V/J genes and CDR3, sequences were annotated against IMGT germline references using PyIR, a Python wrapper for IgBLAST v1.9. Reads were filtered out if the reads had weak V/J assignments (E-value above 1e-6), no CDR3, stop codons, out-of-frame junctions, or ambiguous translated residues. A V3J clonotype was defined by an identical inferred V gene, J gene, and CDR3 amino acid sequence. The percentage overlap between two repertoires was calculated by dividing the number of shared unique clonotypes by the size of the smaller repertoire. Repertoire richness was assessed with RTK rarefaction, the Chao1 estimator, and Recon v2.1 estimates of unobserved clonotypes. OLGA was used to compute generation probabilities for all TCRbeta clonotypes that the gDNA method yielded from a handful of donors. TCRdb took this table from immuneACCESS and kept in-frame rearrangements with V and J called. Such tables lack part of the clones; where checked against another copy, unresolved V genes explain under half of the gap, and the rest is unexplained. V and J calls and clone size follow that table, whereas D and trimming were derived from the DNA. This sample holds 300,000 to 400,000 clones; more than 60% were observed only once. The ten largest clones take up roughly 10% of the sample.

The V and J segments used are TRBV10-3 and TRBJ2-5; TRBD1 might be the D gene, on 5 matching bases. The TCR sequence derives from a man aged 25 to 40 in good health. The source material was memory CD4+ T cells sorted from blood. Interpreted using the paper, the cell subset or site label stands for: CD45RA-negative fraction. The CDR3 protein: CAISEGAETQYF. The nucleotide sequence reads TGTGCCATCAGTGAAGGGGCGGAGACCCAGTACTTC.